Listed below are T cell receptor beta chains from one sample, sequenced in a study of CD8 T cells in ankylosing spondylitis. TCRdb re-analysed the 5' RACE reads in MiXCR, keeping a single row per CDR3 protein. The repertoire holds around 180,000 distinct CDR3 sequences, approximately 12% seen once, with around 10% in the top ten. Sequencing was performed on blood, either unsorted or a sorted T cell fraction (not recorded which). The receptors shown here come from a female donor with ankylosing spondylitis or in good health (not recorded which). CDR3s leave out the opening cysteine and the closing phenylalanine or tryptophan.

v_call: TRBV5-1
j_call: TRBJ2-7
cdr3_aa: ASSLTRDREQY

v_call: TRBV27
j_call: TRBJ2-7
cdr3_aa: ASSLGAPYEQY

v_call: TRBV27
j_call: TRBJ1-1
cdr3_aa: ASSLAGIAMNTEAF

v_call: TRBV3-1
j_call: TRBJ1-2
cdr3_aa: ASSQAGIGGYT

v_call: TRBV10-3
j_call: TRBJ1-5
cdr3_aa: AIRGGQGDQPQH

v_call: TRBV4-3
j_call: TRBJ2-1
cdr3_aa: ASSQDGTSGYNEQF

v_call: TRBV7-3
j_call: TRBJ2-1
cdr3_aa: ASSASLLRAHDNEQF

v_call: TRBV4-2
j_call: TRBJ2-7
cdr3_aa: ASSLQATSGINSHEQY

v_call: TRBV4-3
j_call: TRBJ2-3
cdr3_aa: ASSQDFTLGGATDTQY

v_call: TRBV12-3/TRBV12-4
j_call: TRBJ2-2
cdr3_aa: ASQGTGGWELF

v_call: TRBV6-1
j_call: TRBJ1-2
cdr3_aa: ASRERAGLNYGYT

v_call: TRBV5-6
j_call: TRBJ2-5
cdr3_aa: ASSIGQGKQTQY

v_call: TRBV20-1
j_call: TRBJ2-7
cdr3_aa: SARVGGSQRVEQY

v_call: TRBV7-9
j_call: TRBJ2-7
cdr3_aa: ASSHREIRENPYEQY

v_call: TRBV4-3
j_call: TRBJ2-2
cdr3_aa: ASSQGNIGELF

v_call: TRBV4-1
j_call: TRBJ2-7
cdr3_aa: ASSQVYREREEQY

v_call: TRBV20-1
j_call: TRBJ2-2
cdr3_aa: SARTGLDSGELF

v_call: TRBV7-3
j_call: TRBJ1-1
cdr3_aa: ASSATNAMKAF

v_call: TRBV20-1
j_call: TRBJ1-2
cdr3_aa: SASDRGYT

v_call: TRBV12-3/TRBV12-4
j_call: TRBJ1-1
cdr3_aa: ASTYGHLGTEAF

v_call: TRBV12-3/TRBV12-4
j_call: TRBJ1-5
cdr3_aa: ASSPTGGVVENQPQH

v_call: TRBV10-3
j_call: TRBJ1-2
cdr3_aa: AISEGRAGYT

v_call: TRBV7-2
j_call: TRBJ2-1
cdr3_aa: ASSSSGSTKGNEQF

v_call: TRBV12-3/TRBV12-4
j_call: TRBJ1-3
cdr3_aa: ASSRTGGGNTIY

v_call: TRBV7-6
j_call: TRBJ2-5
cdr3_aa: ASSTWAAQETQY

v_call: TRBV27
j_call: TRBJ2-2
cdr3_aa: ASSSGGQGFTGELF

v_call: TRBV12-3/TRBV12-4
j_call: TRBJ1-2
cdr3_aa: ASSPGGTGGRLDYT

v_call: TRBV20-1
j_call: TRBJ2-4
cdr3_aa: SASSGRRDVQY

v_call: TRBV20-1
j_call: TRBJ2-1
cdr3_aa: SARVADYNEQF

v_call: TRBV9
j_call: TRBJ2-2
cdr3_aa: ASSPRDINTGELF

v_call: TRBV7-9
j_call: TRBJ2-7
cdr3_aa: ASSASWTSGYEQY

v_call: TRBV7-8
j_call: TRBJ1-3
cdr3_aa: ASSLVGTGNTIY

v_call: TRBV28
j_call: TRBJ2-3
cdr3_aa: ASRPNTGQGLGTQY

v_call: TRBV12-3/TRBV12-4
j_call: TRBJ2-3
cdr3_aa: ASGSGTGNTDTQY

v_call: TRBV7-2
j_call: TRBJ1-2
cdr3_aa: ASSSSGLFGGYT

v_call: TRBV4-3
j_call: TRBJ2-7
cdr3_aa: ASSVGLAERREQY

v_call: TRBV7-8
j_call: TRBJ1-4
cdr3_aa: ASSWLGGQGGEKLF

v_call: TRBV20-1
j_call: TRBJ2-5
cdr3_aa: SARVMSETQY

v_call: TRBV7-2
j_call: TRBJ1-6
cdr3_aa: ASSLESESRPLH

v_call: TRBV20-1
j_call: TRBJ2-1
cdr3_aa: SASGLAVSRNEQF

v_call: TRBV20-1
j_call: TRBJ2-3
cdr3_aa: SAGGDSDTQY

v_call: TRBV5-1
j_call: TRBJ2-5
cdr3_aa: ASSFRDIQETQY

v_call: TRBV11-2
j_call: TRBJ2-3
cdr3_aa: ASSPRDGSTDTQY

v_call: TRBV7-2
j_call: TRBJ1-2
cdr3_aa: ASSLTRTANQYGYT

v_call: TRBV20-1
j_call: TRBJ1-1
cdr3_aa: SARDSDRVGEAF

v_call: TRBV29-1
j_call: TRBJ2-2
cdr3_aa: SGGLGNTGELF

v_call: TRBV5-1
j_call: TRBJ2-1
cdr3_aa: ASSLASTASYNEQF

v_call: TRBV6-4
j_call: TRBJ2-3
cdr3_aa: ASSAAGDSSTDTQY

v_call: TRBV5-1
j_call: TRBJ2-1
cdr3_aa: ASSLGLGDEQF

v_call: TRBV12-3/TRBV12-4
j_call: TRBJ1-5
cdr3_aa: ASSPDRRQPQH

v_call: TRBV20-1
j_call: TRBJ2-1
cdr3_aa: SAKGLGGGRAYNEQF

v_call: TRBV20-1
j_call: TRBJ1-3
cdr3_aa: SATPDENTIY

v_call: TRBV27
j_call: TRBJ2-5
cdr3_aa: ASSSAGGTRLETQY

v_call: TRBV4-2
j_call: TRBJ2-7
cdr3_aa: ASSQRGGKQY

v_call: TRBV24-1
j_call: TRBJ2-1
cdr3_aa: ATSDGGVLRGEQF